The present T cell receptor beta chain was sequenced within a study of blood T cells in healthy people across ages. The germline V gene has CDR1 SGHDN and CDR2 FVKESK. The CDR3 consists of 14 residues. The V and J ends lost 1 base and 2 bases respectively, with 8 bases between them. The authors ran a second PCR of roughly 6 to 12 cycles using a sample-barcoded 5' primer and a J-beta primer mix. With 12 random nucleotides, a template-switch adaptor tagged each individual cDNA molecule. TCRdb reprocessed the 5' RACE reads with MiXCR, giving one entry per CDR3 protein. The profile covers around 800,000 distinct CDR3 sequences, with roughly 24% appearing a single time and about 3% taken by the ten largest. This sample also appeared in a second study, on T cells of mothers and their children.

The sequenced sample consisted of blood. This sequence was found in a boy aged 10-17 years in good health. The chain recombines TRBV14 with TRBJ1-2; D gene uncertain. The CDR3 DNA sequence: TGTGCCAGCAGCCAAGCTTCCAGCAACTATGGCTACACCTTC. This translates into CASSQASSNYGYTF.